This record covers a single T cell receptor beta chain. The antigen is unknown. The primer mix had 60 Vbeta and 13 Jbeta primers. Data came from immunoSEQ multiplex PCR; TCRdb stores just in-frame clones and leaves some out. The sample yields 100,000 to 150,000 clones, 65% to 90% seen once. The data derive from a study of cytomegalovirus exposure and HLA in healthy donors. Study context: Of around 400 genotyped donors, around 86% grouped in the Caucasian-associated ancestry cluster.

Study findings and constraints: V- and J-gene trimming of TCR beta was linked (in a later analysis) to a missense DCLRE1C variant. Most TCR sequences were uncommon, yet certain public TCRs appeared in many donors.

The CDR3 spans 19 residues. Trimming left V 2 bases short and J 5 bases short, with 27 bases between. Per the germline V gene, CDR1 is SGHVS and CDR2 is FNYEAQ. Source material: PBMCs. The source of this sequence is a girl aged 2 to 9 in good health and CMV-seronegative. V usage is TRBV7-6 and J usage is TRBJ1-2; D gene ambiguous. The CDR3 nucleotides are TGTGCCAGCAGCTTAATATTCCGGGATTCCGTGTCTGGGAGGTATGGCTACACCTTC. Translated, it gives CASSLIFRDSVSGRYGYTF. Drawing the rest from reference TRBV7-6 and TRBJ1-2, the complete variable domain is GAGVSQSPRYKVTKRGQDVALRCDPISGHVSLYWYRQALGQGPEFLTYFNYEAQQDKSGLPNDRFSAERPEGSISTLTIQRTEQRDSAMYRCASSLIFRDSVSGRYGYTFGSGTRLTVV.